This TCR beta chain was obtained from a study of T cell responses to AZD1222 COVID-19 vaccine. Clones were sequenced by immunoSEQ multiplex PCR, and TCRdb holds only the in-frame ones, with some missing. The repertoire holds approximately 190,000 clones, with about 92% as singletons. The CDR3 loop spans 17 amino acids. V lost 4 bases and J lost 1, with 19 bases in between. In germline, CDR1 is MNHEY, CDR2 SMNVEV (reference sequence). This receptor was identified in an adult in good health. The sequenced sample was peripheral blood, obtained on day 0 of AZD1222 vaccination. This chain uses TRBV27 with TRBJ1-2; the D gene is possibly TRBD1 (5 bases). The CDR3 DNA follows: TGTGCCAGCAGTTCGAGACAGACCCCCTTCAATAACTATGGCTACACCTTC. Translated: CASSSRQTPFNNYGYTF.